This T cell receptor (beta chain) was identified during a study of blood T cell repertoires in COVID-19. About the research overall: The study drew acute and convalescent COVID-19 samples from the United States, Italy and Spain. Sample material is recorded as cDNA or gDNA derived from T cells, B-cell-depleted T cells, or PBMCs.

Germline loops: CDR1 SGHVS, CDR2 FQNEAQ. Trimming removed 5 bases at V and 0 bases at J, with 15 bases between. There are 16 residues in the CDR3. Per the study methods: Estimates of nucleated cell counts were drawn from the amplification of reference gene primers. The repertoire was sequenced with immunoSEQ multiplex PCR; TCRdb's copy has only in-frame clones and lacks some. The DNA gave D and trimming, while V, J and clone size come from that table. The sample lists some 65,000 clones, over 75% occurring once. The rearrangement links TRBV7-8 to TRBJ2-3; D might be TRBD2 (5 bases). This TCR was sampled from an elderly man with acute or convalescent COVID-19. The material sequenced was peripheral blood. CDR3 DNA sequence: TGTGCCAGCAGCGCCCGACTAATATCTAGCACAGATACGCAGTATTTT. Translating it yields CASSARLISSTDTQYF.